Listed below are T cell receptor beta chains from one sample, sequenced in a study of CD8 T cells in ankylosing spondylitis. TCRdb re-called the 5' RACE reads through MiXCR, storing one row per CDR3 protein. The repertoire holds a few hundred thousand distinct CDR3 sequences, about 10% seen once, with over 20% in the top ten. Sequences were obtained from blood, either unsorted or a sorted T cell fraction (not recorded which). These receptors originate from a male donor with ankylosing spondylitis or in good health (not recorded which). Each CDR3 is given with its conserved first and last residue. D genes are given only for firm matches. Expanded clones get a size class; other rows say once, few or many, or leave the size out.

CAGSTGWSNQPQHF | TGTGCCGGATCGACAGGGTGGAGCAATCAGCCCCAGCATTTT | 14 | TRBD1 | TRBJ1-5 | many | TRBV6-2/TRBV6-3
CASRKLRGAGNTIYF | TGTGCCAGCAGGAAATTACGTGGTGCTGGAAACACCATATATTTT | 15 | NA | TRBJ1-3 | many | TRBV6-1
CASSLTPRDTQYF | TGTGCCAGCAGCTTAACACCGAGGGATACGCAGTATTTT | 13 | NA | TRBJ2-3 | many | TRBV7-3
CASLPGFGTDTQYF | TGTGCCAGCTTACCAGGGTTTGGCACAGATACGCAGTATTTT | 14 | NA | TRBJ2-3 | NA | TRBV5-6
CATSDPRGGSRGYTF | TGTGCCACCAGTGACCCCCGCGGGGGATCGAGAGGCTACACCTTC | 15 | NA | TRBJ1-2 | NA | TRBV24-1
CSVLNGEGVDEQYF | TGCAGTGTTTTGAACGGCGAAGGGGTAGACGAGCAGTACTTC | 14 | NA | TRBJ2-7 | many | TRBV20-1
CSAGTTGTGDGYTF | TGCAGTGCTGGGACGACCGGGACAGGGGACGGCTACACCTTC | 14 | TRBD1 | TRBJ1-2 | NA | TRBV20-1
CASSSGQGERNYEQYF | TGTGCCAGCAGCTCGGGACAGGGGGAACGAAACTACGAGCAGTACTTC | 16 | TRBD1 | TRBJ2-7 | many | TRBV7-2
CASSTGYFDKNIQYF | TGTGCCAGCAGTACAGGGTATTTTGACAAAAACATTCAGTACTTC | 15 | NA | TRBJ2-4 | many | TRBV2
CASPSDSRGETQYF | TGTGCCAGCCCGTCGGACTCCCGGGGAGAGACCCAGTACTTC | 14 | NA | TRBJ2-5 | many | TRBV7-2
CASSFPGQEETQYF | TGTGCCAGCAGCTTTCCAGGACAAGAAGAGACCCAGTACTTC | 14 | NA | TRBJ2-5 | many | TRBV7-6
CSAIEGRSSNYGYTF | TGCAGTGCAATAGAAGGACGTTCCTCTAACTATGGCTACACCTTC | 15 | NA | TRBJ1-2 | many | TRBV20-1
CASSSTLGSNNEQFF | TGCGCCAGCAGCTCGACCTTGGGGTCAAACAATGAGCAGTTCTTC | 15 | NA | TRBJ2-1 | many | TRBV5-1
CASSLGQGVATQYF | TGCGCCAGCAGCTTGGGACAGGGGGTGGCTACGCAGTATTTT | 14 | TRBD1 | TRBJ2-3 | many | TRBV5-1
CASSLKSNTGDLSNQPQHF | TGTGCCAGCAGCTTAAAATCCAACACAGGGGACCTTAGCAATCAGCCCCAGCATTTT | 19 | TRBD1 | TRBJ1-5 | many | TRBV11-2
CSAGDPIGYGYTF | TGCAGTGCGGGGGACCCGATCGGCTATGGCTACACCTTC | 13 | NA | TRBJ1-2 | NA | TRBV20-1
CASSLGQEPHEQYF | TGTGCCAGCAGTTTAGGACAGGAACCCCACGAGCAGTACTTC | 14 | TRBD1 | TRBJ2-7 | many | TRBV28
CSAVGTYNEQFF | TGCAGTGCCGTCGGGACTTACAATGAGCAGTTCTTC | 12 | NA | TRBJ2-1 | many | TRBV20-1
CASRGVHGYTF | TGTGCCAGCAGGGGGGTCCATGGCTACACCTTC | 11 | NA | TRBJ1-2 | many | TRBV27
CASSRTERLAGDLYEQYF | TGCGCCAGCAGTCGAACCGAACGCCTAGCGGGGGACCTTTACGAGCAGTACTTC | 18 | TRBD2 | TRBJ2-7 | many | TRBV5-1
CASSFRFSGGPRNEQFF | TGTGCCAGCAGCTTTCGGTTTTCGGGGGGCCCGAGGAATGAGCAGTTCTTC | 17 | NA | TRBJ2-1 | many | TRBV7-8
CASSGTSVSEQFF | TGTGCCAGCAGCGGGACTAGCGTGAGTGAGCAGTTCTTC | 13 | TRBD2 | TRBJ2-1 | NA | TRBV7-2
CASSVNTIYF | TGTGCCAGCAGTGTAAACACCATATATTTT | 10 | NA | TRBJ1-3 | many | TRBV12-3/TRBV12-4
CASSARTGIGYTF | TGTGCCAGCAGTGCCAGAACAGGGATAGGCTACACCTTC | 13 | NA | TRBJ1-2 | many | TRBV2
CASSWGHNEQFF | TGTGCCAGCAGCTGGGGCCACAATGAGCAGTTCTTC | 12 | NA | TRBJ2-1 | NA | TRBV5-6
CASSQRWGGNTEAFF | TGTGCCAGCAGCCAACGCTGGGGGGGGAACACTGAAGCTTTCTTT | 15 | NA | TRBJ1-1 | few | TRBV3-1
CASSYGDRPDYGYTF | TGTGCCAGCAGTTACGGAGATCGGCCTGACTATGGCTACACCTTC | 15 | NA | TRBJ1-2 | NA | TRBV6-5
CAIYDSNSAHYEQYF | TGTGCCATCTACGATTCAAACAGCGCCCACTACGAGCAGTACTTC | 15 | NA | TRBJ2-7 | many | TRBV10-3
CASSLSSRAGANVLTF | TGCGCCAGCAGCTTGTCATCCCGGGCCGGGGCCAACGTCCTGACTTTC | 16 | NA | TRBJ2-6 | NA | TRBV5-1
CASSYRRGGNNEQFF | TGCGCCAGCAGCTACAGGCGGGGGGGAAACAATGAGCAGTTCTTC | 15 | TRBD2 | TRBJ2-1 | many | TRBV5-1
CASSQTSTGNTEAFF | TGCGCCAGCAGCCAAACGTCGACAGGGAACACTGAAGCTTTCTTT | 15 | NA | TRBJ1-1 | NA | TRBV5-1
CSAREGQKYQPQHF | TGCAGTGCTAGGGAAGGACAGAAATATCAGCCCCAGCATTTT | 14 | NA | TRBJ1-5 | NA | TRBV20-1
CASRVTGDGEKLFF | TGTGCCAGCAGAGTAACGGGGGATGGGGAAAAACTGTTTTTT | 14 | NA | TRBJ1-4 | few | TRBV11-2
CATSDSGPGGIYNEQFF | TGTGCCACCAGTGATTCCGGCCCCGGGGGGATCTACAATGAGCAGTTCTTC | 17 | TRBD2 | TRBJ2-1 | many | TRBV24-1
CASSQDRPAGRYQETQYF | TGTGCCAGCAGCCAAGATAGACCAGCGGGACGGTACCAAGAGACCCAGTACTTC | 18 | TRBD2 | TRBJ2-5 | NA | TRBV14
CASSGPGQTRIGNEQFF | TGTGCCAGCAGCGGGCCGGGACAGACCAGGATTGGTAATGAGCAGTTCTTC | 17 | NA | TRBJ2-1 | many | TRBV21-1
CASSFTTGGNQPQHF | TGTGCCAGCTCATTCACTACAGGGGGCAATCAGCCCCAGCATTTT | 15 | TRBD1 | TRBJ1-5 | NA | TRBV18
CATSDQGQGRDTQYF | TGTGCCACCAGTGACCAGGGACAGGGGAGAGATACGCAGTATTTT | 15 | TRBD1 | TRBJ2-3 | few | TRBV24-1
CASNRASSPLHF | TGTGCCAGCAACCGAGCGAGTTCACCCCTCCACTTT | 12 | NA | TRBJ1-6 | many | TRBV12-3/TRBV12-4
CASSPGGTSANGFPYEQYF | TGCGCCAGCAGCCCGGGGGGGACTAGCGCTAACGGATTCCCTTACGAGCAGTACTTC | 19 | TRBD2 | TRBJ2-7 | NA | TRBV5-1
CASSLGTGDTQYF | TGCGCCAGCAGCTTGGGGACCGGAGATACGCAGTATTTT | 13 | NA | TRBJ2-3 | many | TRBV5-1
CASSLAQAGGPGELFF | TGCGCCAGCAGCTTGGCCCAAGCGGGGGGGCCCGGGGAGCTGTTTTTT | 16 | TRBD2 | TRBJ2-2 | many | TRBV5-1
CASSLEGQYNTEAFF | TGTGCCAGCAGCTTAGAAGGACAGTATAACACTGAAGCTTTCTTT | 15 | NA | TRBJ1-1 | many | TRBV11-2
CSASEQEETQYF | TGCAGTGCTAGTGAGCAGGAAGAGACCCAGTACTTC | 12 | NA | TRBJ2-5 | many | TRBV20-1
CSARNRESSYEQYF | TGCAGTGCTAGAAACAGAGAGAGCTCCTACGAGCAGTACTTC | 14 | NA | TRBJ2-7 | many | TRBV20-1
CASSPGIYSANYGYTF | TGTGCCAGCAGTCCCGGGATCTACTCCGCTAACTATGGCTACACCTTC | 16 | NA | TRBJ1-2 | few | TRBV9
CASSLRGGEQYF | TGTGCCAGCAGCCTCAGGGGTGGCGAGCAGTACTTC | 12 | NA | TRBJ2-7 | many | TRBV7-2
CATSDRDTEAFF | TGTGCCACCAGTGACCGGGACACTGAAGCTTTCTTT | 12 | NA | TRBJ1-1 | few | TRBV24-1
CASRRALGVAYEQYF | TGTGCCAGCAGGAGGGCGTTGGGGGTTGCCTACGAGCAGTACTTC | 15 | NA | TRBJ2-7 | NA | TRBV12-3/TRBV12-4
CASSPGSGNYEQYF | TGTGCCAGTAGCCCGGGATCTGGGAACTACGAGCAGTACTTC | 14 | NA | TRBJ2-7 | NA | TRBV19
CSVGGQSHYGYTF | TGCAGCGTTGGGGGACAGTCCCACTATGGCTACACCTTC | 13 | TRBD1 | TRBJ1-2 | NA | TRBV29-1
CASSPRQAGTHNEQFF | TGTGCCAGCTCACCACGGCAAGCGGGGACCCACAATGAGCAGTTCTTC | 16 | TRBD2 | TRBJ2-1 | many | TRBV18
CASSLESAGGIQTQYF | TGTGCCAGCAGCTTGGAGTCAGCGGGGGGGATCCAGACCCAGTACTTC | 16 | TRBD2 | TRBJ2-5 | NA | TRBV5-8
CASSSFSLAFQETQYF | TGTGCCAGCAGCTCATTCTCCCTAGCGTTTCAAGAGACCCAGTACTTC | 16 | NA | TRBJ2-5 | NA | TRBV7-2
CASSMRQDYNEQFF | TGCGCCAGCAGCATGAGACAGGACTACAATGAGCAGTTCTTC | 14 | NA | TRBJ2-1 | NA | TRBV5-1
CASSSGQFNEKLFF | TGTGCCAGCAGTTCGGGACAGTTTAATGAAAAACTGTTTTTT | 14 | TRBD1 | TRBJ1-4 | many | TRBV27
CASSSIQGMGYTF | TGTGCCAGCAGCTCGATACAGGGGATGGGCTACACCTTC | 13 | TRBD1 | TRBJ1-2 | NA | TRBV5-6
CASSMGQWSVNQPQHF | TGTGCCAGCAGTATGGGACAGTGGAGCGTCAATCAGCCCCAGCATTTT | 16 | TRBD1 | TRBJ1-5 | NA | TRBV28